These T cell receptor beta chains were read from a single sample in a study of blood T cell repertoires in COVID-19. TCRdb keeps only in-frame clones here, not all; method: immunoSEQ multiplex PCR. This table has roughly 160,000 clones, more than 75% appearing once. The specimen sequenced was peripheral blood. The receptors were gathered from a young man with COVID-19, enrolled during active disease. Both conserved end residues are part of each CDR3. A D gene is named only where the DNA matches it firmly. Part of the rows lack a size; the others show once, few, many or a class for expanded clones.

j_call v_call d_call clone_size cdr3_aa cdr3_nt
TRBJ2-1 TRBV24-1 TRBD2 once CATSAATSGRPYNEQFF TGTGCCACCAGTGCGGCGACTAGCGGGAGACCCTACAATGAGCAGTTCTTC
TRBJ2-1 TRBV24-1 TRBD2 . CATSDQGLAGGNEQFF TGTGCCACCAGTGATCAAGGACTAGCGGGAGGAAATGAGCAGTTCTTC
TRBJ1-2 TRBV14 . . CASSQVRGIQRGYTF TGTGCCAGCAGCCAAGTACGTGGCATCCAGCGGGGCTACACCTTC
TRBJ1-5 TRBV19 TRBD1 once CASSSGQGTQPQHF TGTGCCAGTAGTTCCGGACAGGGGACTCAGCCCCAGCATTTT
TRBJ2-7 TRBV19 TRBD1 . CASSRGQGLYEQYF TGTGCCAGTAGTAGGGGACAGGGGCTCTACGAGCAGTACTTC
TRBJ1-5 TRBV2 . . CASSEYPAAGEGTYSNQPQHF TGTGCCAGCAGTGAATACCCCGCGGCGGGGGAGGGTACCTATAGCAATCAGCCCCAGCATTTT
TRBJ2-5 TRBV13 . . CASSPTGRQETQYF TGTGCCAGCTCCCCGACAGGGAGGCAAGAGACCCAGTACTTC
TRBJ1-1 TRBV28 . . CASTPLFLGVETEAFF TGTGCCAGCACCCCGCTGTTTCTCGGGGTAGAGACTGAAGCTTTCTTT
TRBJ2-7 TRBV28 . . CASSFDSGMAYEQYF TGTGCCAGCAGTTTCGATTCAGGGATGGCCTACGAGCAGTACTTC
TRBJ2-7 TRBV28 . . CASSLGQTYEQYF TGTGCCAGCAGTTTAGGGCAAACCTACGAGCAGTACTTC
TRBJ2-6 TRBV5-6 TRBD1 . CASSWDRLPLSGANVLTF TGTGCCAGCAGCTGGGACAGGCTCCCCCTCTCTGGGGCCAACGTCCTGACTTTC
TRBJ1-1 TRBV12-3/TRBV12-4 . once CASSLGTRTEAFF TGTGCCAGCAGTTTAGGGACAAGGACTGAAGCTTTCTTT
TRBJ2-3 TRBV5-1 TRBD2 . CASSLGLAGGPDTQYF TGCGCCAGCAGCTTGGGGCTAGCGGGAGGGCCGGATACGCAGTATTTT
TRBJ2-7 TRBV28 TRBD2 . CASSRPGLAANEQYF TGTGCCAGCAGTCGTCCGGGACTAGCGGCCAACGAGCAGTACTTC